One and the same sample provided the 24 T cell receptor beta chains below, sequenced in a study of vaccination and CD4 T cells after COVID-19. No antigen has been assigned to these receptors. Oncomine TCR Beta short-read sequencing was applied to DNA from cultured CD4+ T cells. TCRdb re-derived calls from the PCR reads in MiXCR, one entry per CDR3 protein. The sample consists of about 16,000 distinct CDR3 sequences, roughly 54% of them appearing once. As to treatment: approximately 9-day PBMC culture with coronavirus spike peptide pools or control peptides (ViraFEST assay). The sequenced sample was CD4+ T cells from blood, cultured in vitro, obtained before SARS-CoV-2 vaccination. Source of these receptors: a human donor who had recovered from COVID-19.

This clonotype occurred a few times. The gene calls are TRBV6-2 or TRBV6-3 and TRBJ2-1; 11 bases fit TRBD2. V lost 6 bases to trimming and J lost 12 bases; unmatched junction nucleotides: 10. The germline V gene encodes CDR1 MNHEY and CDR2 SVGEGT. This CDR3 comprises 14 residues. The CDR3 spells CASRLTSGSRGQFF. CDR3 DNA: TGTGCCAGCAGACTAACTAGCGGGAGTAGGGGGCAGTTCTTC.

This sequence joins TRBV28 and TRBJ2-3, with 7 bases that match TRBD1. Per germline, CDR1 MDHEN and CDR2 SYDVKM. CDR3 length: 17 amino acids. The V gene end was trimmed by 2 bases and the J gene end by 0 bases; junction bases not matched to a gene: 8. The CDR3 here is CASSLNTGDASTDTQYF. For the CDR3, the DNA is TGTGCCAGCAGTTTAAATACAGGGGATGCTAGCACAGATACGCAGTATTTT.

This clonotype came up once. The V call is TRBV19, the J call TRBJ1-2, with 8 bases lining up with TRBD1. CDR1 and CDR2 from the germline V gene are LNHDA and SQIVND (reference sequence). With 4 bases clipped from V and 5 bases from J, the junction kept 9 bases outside the gene matches. The CDR3 is made up of 15 amino acids. The CDR3 is CASSTEGQGWYGYTF. CDR3 nucleotides: TGTGCCAGTAGTACCGAAGGACAGGGTTGGTATGGCTACACCTTC.

The rearrangement uses TRBV2 and TRBJ2-1; possibly TRBD1 for D (5 bases). The CDR3 sequence is 12 residues long. The germline V gene has CDR1 SNHLY and CDR2 FYNNEI. V was shortened by 5 bases and J by 9 bases, with 11 bases between the two germline ends. CDR3 region: CASSLGHTEQFF. In DNA, the CDR3 is TGTGCCAGCAGTCTCGGACACACTGAGCAGTTCTTC.

The chain links TRBV7-3 to TRBJ2-2, with D perhaps TRBD2 (5 bases). The CDR3 consists of 15 residues. Germline values: CDR1 SGHTA, CDR2 FQGTGA. The germline V and J ends were trimmed by 0 bases and 4 bases, with 9 bases remaining between them. The CDR3 loop is CASSLTGVSTGELFF. CDR3 bases: TGTGCCAGCAGCTTAACGGGAGTGTCCACCGGGGAGCTGTTTTTT.

This rearrangement joins TRBV5-1 to TRBJ1-2, with 9 bases fitting TRBD1. Germline CDR1 reads SGHRS; CDR2 reads YFSETQ. V shed 4 bases and J 6 bases; nucleotides not matched to a gene: 7. The CDR3 is 14 amino acids. The CDR3: CASSADRGADGYTF. As DNA, the CDR3 is TGCGCCAGCAGCGCAGACAGGGGGGCCGATGGCTACACCTTC.

The chain carries TRBV11-2 and TRBJ1-5; 9 bases fit TRBD1. In germline, CDR1 is SGHAT, CDR2 FQNNGV. The CDR3 runs 14 residues. The J segment lost 6 bases and the V segment lost 4 bases, leaving 4 bases of the junction unmatched. In nucleotides, the CDR3 is TGTGCCAGCAGCTATACAGGGGGCGGTCAGCCCCAGCATTTT. It translates to CASSYTGGGQPQHF. Full variable domain (remainder filled in from reference TRBV11-2 and TRBJ1-5): EAGVAQSPRYKIIEKRQSVAFWCNPISGHATLYWYQQILGQGPKLLIQFQNNGVVDDSQLPKDRFSAERLKGVDSTLKIQPAKLEDSAVYLCASSYTGGGQPQHFGDGTRLSIL.

V is TRBV7-9 and J is TRBJ2-3; D may be TRBD2 (5 bases). Trimming shortened V by 6 bases and J by 1 base, and 26 bases separated the two germline ends. The germline V gene has CDR1 SEHNR and CDR2 FQNEAQ (reference sequence). CDR3 length equals 19 residues. CDR3 protein: CASRPRLSRVATRTDTQYF. The CDR3, as DNA: TGTGCCAGCAGACCCCGTCTTTCGAGGGTAGCCACACGCACAGATACGCAGTATTTT. Variable domain in full (rest from reference TRBV7-9 and TRBJ2-3): DTGVSQNPRHKITKRGQNVTFRCDPISEHNRLYWYRQTLGQGPEFLTYFQNEAQLEKSRLLSDRFSAERPKGSFSTLEIQRTEQGDSAMYLCASRPRLSRVATRTDTQYFGPGTRLTVL.

The chain has TRBV6-5 and TRBJ2-7; 11 nucleotides match TRBD1. With 2 bases clipped from V and 2 bases from J, the junction kept 5 bases outside the gene matches. Germline loops: CDR1 MNHEY, CDR2 SVGAGI. The CDR3 is 16 amino acids. The DNA of the CDR3 is TGTGCCAGCAGTTACCGCGGACAGGGGGCCGCCTACGAGCAGTACTTC. Protein product: CASSYRGQGAAYEQYF.

This sequence joins TRBV6-1 and TRBJ1-1; 8 nucleotides agree with TRBD1. The V segment lost 5 bases and the J segment 4 bases; nucleotides outside the gene matches: 9. The CDR3 has 15 amino acids. Per germline, CDR1 MNHNS and CDR2 SASEGT. The CDR3, as DNA: TGTGCCAGCAGTAAACACAGGGGGTCGGGCACTGAAGCTTTCTTT. It translates to CASSKHRGSGTEAFF.

This clonotype counts as medium-sized. The V call is TRBV20-1, the J call TRBJ1-6; no reliable D call. The CDR3 covers 14 residues. CDR1 is DFQATT and CDR2 is SNEGSKA in the germline V gene (reference sequence). Trimming removed 5 bases from V and 4 bases from J, with 12 bases in between. The CDR3 spells CSAPDRLYNSPLHF. Written as DNA, the CDR3 is TGCAGTGCTCCAGACCGGTTATATAATTCACCCCTCCACTTT.

V usage is TRBV7-2 and J usage is TRBJ2-1; 12 bases align to TRBD2. The CDR3 spans 14 residues. Germline V gene lookup returns CDR1 SGHTA and CDR2 FQGNSA. Losses at the gene ends were 3 bases for V and 13 bases for J; bases not matched to a gene: 7. The CDR3 DNA reads TGTGCCAGCAGCTTCGCTAGCGGGAGGGCCCTTCAGTTCTTC. It codes for CASSFASGRALQFF.

In DNA form, the CDR3 reads TGTGCCAGCAGCAGCCCCTATCGAGAGACCCAGTACTTC. As protein: CASSSPYRETQYF. The rearrangement links TRBV28 to TRBJ2-5, with no clear D. The germline gives CDR1 MDHEN, CDR2 SYDVKM. The germline V and J ends were trimmed by 6 bases and 4 bases, with 12 bases remaining between them. CDR3 length: 13 residues. Drawing the rest from reference TRBV28 and TRBJ2-5, the complete variable domain is DVKVTQSSRYLVKRTGEKVFLECVQDMDHENMFWYRQDPGLGLRLIYFSYDVKMKEKGDIPEGYSVSREKKERFSLILESASTNQTSMYLCASSSPYRETQYFGPGTRLLVL.

The chain couples TRBV7-2 to TRBJ1-1; D unclear. Trimming pared 2 bases from V and 0 bases from J, leaving 7 bases between. CDR1 and CDR2 (germline): SGHTA, FQGNSA. The CDR3 totals 14 residues. The CDR3: CASSLSGMNTEAFF. CDR3 nucleotides: TGTGCCAGCAGCTTATCGGGCATGAACACTGAAGCTTTCTTT.

The chain uses TRBV12-3 or TRBV12-4 and TRBJ2-3, with 7 bases matching TRBD2. V was clipped by 5 bases and J by 2 bases; unmatched bases: 13. CDR3 length equals 17 residues. In nucleotides, the CDR3 is TGTGCCAGCAGTGTCCAATTAGGACTAGGGGACACAGATACGCAGTATTTT. Translation gives CASSVQLGLGDTDTQYF.

DNA of the CDR3: TGTGCCAGTAGCCCCTTGTTAGGTGTGACAGGTACGAACACTGAAGCTTTCTTT. Amino acids: CASSPLLGVTGTNTEAFF. The chain couples TRBV12-3 or TRBV12-4 to TRBJ1-1; weak D call: TRBD1 (6 bases). V was clipped by 9 bases and J by 1 base, with 27 bases between them. CDR3 length: 18 amino acids.

The chain combines TRBV10-3 with TRBJ2-5; D remains unclear. The V and J ends lost 2 bases and 3 bases respectively, with 4 bases between them. Germline-derived CDR1 and CDR2 are ENHRY and SYGVKD. This CDR3 is 12 amino acids long. As DNA, the CDR3 is TGTGCCATCAGTGAGAGGGAAGAGACCCAGTACTTC. Amino acid sequence: CAISEREETQYF.

This sequence joins TRBV20-1 and TRBJ1-4; D is unclear. V lost 4 bases, J lost 11 bases, and 32 bases lay in between. The CDR3 spans 18 residues. CDR1 and CDR2 from the germline V gene are DFQATT and SNEGSKA (reference sequence). The CDR3 here is CSATHLTREINKREKLFF. The CDR3 bases are TGCAGTGCTACTCATCTGACCCGGGAAATTAATAAGCGTGAGAAACTGTTTTTT.

This clonotype has just one count. The chain links TRBV7-6 to TRBJ2-2; D remains ambiguous. Germline values: CDR1 SGHVS, CDR2 FNYEAQ. Between the trimmed V and J ends, which lost 5 bases and 6 bases, there was a span of 10 bases. CDR3 length: 13 amino acids. The CDR3 loop is CASSPRRSGELFF. The CDR3 DNA sequence: TGTGCCAGCAGCCCCCGTAGGTCCGGGGAGCTGTTTTTT.

V usage is TRBV6-1 and J usage is TRBJ1-5; no reliable D call. V was clipped by 7 bases and J by 0 bases, with 13 bases between them. Germline values: CDR1 MNHNS, CDR2 SASEGT. The CDR3 extends over 15 amino acids. The CDR3 loop reads CASIRGAYSNQPQHF. The CDR3 nucleotides read TGTGCCAGCATCCGGGGAGCTTATAGCAATCAGCCCCAGCATTTT.

This clonotype turned up a few times. V is TRBV20-1 and J is TRBJ2-7; perhaps D is TRBD1 or TRBD2 (6 bases each). The germline gives CDR1 DFQATT, CDR2 SNEGSKA (reference sequence). There are 14 residues in the CDR3. V shed 0 bases and J shed 4 bases, with 13 bases lying between them. The CDR3 is CSAREGGLRYEQYF. CDR3 DNA: TGCAGTGCTAGAGAAGGGGGGTTACGATACGAGCAGTACTTC.

V gene TRBV12-3 or TRBV12-4 combines with J gene TRBJ1-6; D is ambiguous. There are 12 residues in the CDR3. With 1 base removed from V and 9 bases from J, the gap between germline ends came to 4 bases. The CDR3 coding sequence is TGTGCCAGCAGTTTAGGGGGTTCACCCCTCCACTTT. It translates to CASSLGGSPLHF.

The V gene is TRBV29-1, the J gene TRBJ2-5; 8 bases line up with TRBD1. V gave up 5 bases and J gave up 4 bases; unmatched junction bases: 3. CDR3 size: 12 residues. CDR1 is SQVTM and CDR2 is ANQGSEA in the germline V gene. Written as DNA, the CDR3 is TGCAGCGTTCAGGGGGCACGAGAGACCCAGTACTTC. This encodes CSVQGARETQYF. The entire variable domain, with the rest obtained from reference TRBV29-1 and TRBJ2-5, is as follows: SAVISQKPSRDICQRGTSLTIQCQVDSQVTMMFWYRQQPGQSLTLIATANQGSEATYESGFVIDKFPISRPNLTFSTLTVSNMSPEDSSIYLCSVQGARETQYFGPGTRLLVL.

This sequence joins TRBV20-1 and TRBJ1-3; TRBD1 might be the D (6 bases). There are 14 residues in the CDR3. Germline CDR1 DFQATT, CDR2 SNEGSKA (reference sequence). Trimming pared 3 bases from V and 1 base from J, leaving 10 bases between. CDR3 nucleotide sequence: TGCAGTGCTAGGGAGCAGGGGTCTGGAAACACCATATATTTT. As protein: CSAREQGSGNTIYF.